The 16 T cell receptor beta chains reported below all come from one sample, sequenced in a study of identifying expanded T cells in peripheral blood. The method was immunoSEQ multiplex PCR; TCRdb's version includes in-frame clones alone and lacks a portion of them. The sample records about 58,000 clones, roughly 87% being singletons. Sequencing used blood. These receptors all stem from a person aged 18 to 70 in good health.

The chain uses TRBV7-3 and TRBJ2-3, with 9 bases that match TRBD2. V lost 5 bases, J lost 3 bases, and 3 bases stayed unmatched. Germline lookup yields CDR1 SGHTA and CDR2 FQGTGA. The CDR3 is 14 residues long. As DNA, the CDR3 is TGTGCCAGCAGCATTAGCGGGAGAACAGATACGCAGTATTTT. Translated, it gives CASSISGRTDTQYF. Together with reference TRBV7-3 and TRBJ2-3, the CDR3 gives the full variable domain: GAGVSQTPSNKVTEKGKYVELRCDPISGHTALYWYRQSLGQGPEFLIYFQGTGAADDSGLPNDRFFAVRPEGSVSTLKIQRTERGDSAVYLCASSISGRTDTQYFGPGTRLTVL.

The chain joins TRBV25-1 to TRBJ2-1; D not certain. The germline gives CDR1 MGHDK, CDR2 SYGVNS. V was pared by 5 bases and J by 7 bases, with 9 bases between. The CDR3 extends over 12 amino acids. This CDR3 is CASSKVRNEQFF. CDR3 DNA: TGTGCCAGCAGTAAGGTCCGGAATGAGCAGTTCTTC.

The rearrangement uses TRBV18 and TRBJ2-3; D ambiguous. Trimming took 5 bases from V and 1 from J, leaving 13 bases between them. Per the germline V gene, CDR1 is KGHSH and CDR2 is LQKENI. There are 15 residues in the CDR3. This CDR3 reads CASSDFGFGTDTQYF. The CDR3 DNA reads as TGTGCCAGCTCAGACTTTGGATTCGGCACAGATACGCAGTATTTT.

This clone was recorded only once. This chain links TRBV27 with TRBJ1-4, with D uncertain. Germline V lookup: CDR1 MNHEY, CDR2 SMNVEV (reference sequence). This CDR3 comprises 13 residues. V gave up 2 bases and J gave up 5 bases, with 6 bases separating them. In DNA, the CDR3 is TGTGCCAGCAGTTTAAACAGAAATGAAAAACTGTTTTTT. Translation: CASSLNRNEKLFF.

DNA for the CDR3: TGTGCCAGCAGTTATTTGGGACAAGAGACCCAGTACTTC. It is translated as CASSYLGQETQYF. The V and J genes are TRBV6-5 and TRBJ2-5; D gene unclear. The CDR3 runs 13 residues. Trimming removed 3 bases from V and 2 bases from J, with 7 bases in between. Germline-derived CDR1 and CDR2 are MNHEY and SVGAGI.

CDR3: CASSPPGQGYEQYF. Here the CDR3 DNA reads TGTGCCAGCAGCCCACCGGGACAGGGCTACGAGCAGTACTTC. The chain has TRBV7-6 and TRBJ2-7; 9 bases match TRBD1. V lost 5 bases, J lost 3 bases, and 5 bases stayed unmatched. The CDR3 runs 14 residues. From germline, CDR1 is SGHVS and CDR2 FNYEAQ. The variable domain in full, with the rest retrieved from reference TRBV7-6 and TRBJ2-7, is GAGVSQSPRYKVTKRGQDVALRCDPISGHVSLYWYRQALGQGPEFLTYFNYEAQQDKSGLPNDRFSAERPEGSISTLTIQRTEQRDSAMYRCASSPPGQGYEQYFGPGTRLTVT.

The chain joins TRBV25-1 to TRBJ2-2; either TRBD1 or TRBD2 may supply D (6 bases each). This CDR3 region has 15 residues. The V end lost 3 bases, the J end lost 4 bases, and 12 bases lay between the germline ends. Germline V gene lookup returns CDR1 MGHDK and CDR2 SYGVNS. This CDR3 is CASSDPGAVTGELFF. As DNA, the CDR3 is TGTGCCAGCAGTGACCCGGGGGCGGTCACCGGGGAGCTGTTTTTT.

This CDR3 is CASRVDADYGYTF. DNA for the CDR3: TGTGCCAGCAGGGTAGACGCAGACTATGGCTACACCTTC. The chain has TRBV7-9 and TRBJ1-2, with D unclear. Trimming stripped 6 bases from V and 3 bases from J, with 11 bases between. The germline gives CDR1 SEHNR, CDR2 FQNEAQ (reference sequence). The CDR3 extends over 13 amino acids.

This clone was counted only a few times. This rearrangement joins TRBV5-1 to TRBJ1-6; D remains unclear. This CDR3 contains 16 residues. V lost 0 bases and J 6 bases, leaving 13 bases between the germline ends. Germline V lookup: CDR1 SGHRS, CDR2 YFSETQ. The CDR3 nucleotides are TGCGCCAGCAGCTTGGGAAGGGAGGGAGGTAATTCACCCCTCCACTTT. This sequence encodes CASSLGREGGNSPLHF.

This chain uses TRBV7-2 with TRBJ2-7; 14 positions match TRBD2. The ends lost 5 bases at V and 5 bases at J; junction bases unmatched: 2. This CDR3 is 14 amino acids long. Per the germline V gene, CDR1 is SGHTA and CDR2 is FQGNSA. The CDR3 DNA sequence: TGTGCCAGCAGCGAGGGACTAGCGGGGGACGAGCAGTACTTC. It encodes CASSEGLAGDEQYF.

V gene TRBV28 combines with J gene TRBJ1-5, with D perhaps TRBD1 (5 bases). V was trimmed by 4 bases and J by 2 bases, leaving 15 bases between them. CDR1 MDHEN and CDR2 SYDVKM come from the germline V gene. The CDR3 consists of 16 residues. Here the CDR3 reads CASSYGRATGNQPQHF. CDR3 nucleotides: TGTGCCAGCAGTTACGGCAGGGCGACAGGCAATCAGCCCCAGCATTTT.

Regarding this clone: The sample carries other DNA sequences with the same CDR3. V usage is TRBV7-2 and J usage is TRBJ2-1, with 9 bases lining up with TRBD2. CDR3 length equals 14 residues. Trimming removed 2 bases from V and 7 bases from J; junction bases left unmatched: 3. The germline gives CDR1 SGHTA, CDR2 FQGNSA. The CDR3 coding sequence is TGTGCCAGCAGCTTAATAGCGGGAGTTAATGAGCAGTTCTTC. Translated: CASSLIAGVNEQFF.

This clone is a singleton in its sample. The chain couples TRBV7-2 to TRBJ1-4; a weak D match, TRBD1 (5 bases). Germline V lookup: CDR1 SGHTA, CDR2 FQGNSA. This CDR3 is built from 15 residues. V lost 5 bases and J 5 bases, leaving 15 bases between the germline ends. CDR3 residues: CASSRFTGENEKLFF. For the CDR3, the DNA is TGTGCCAGCAGCCGATTCACGGGGGAAAATGAAAAACTGTTTTTT.

This clone was picked up a small number of times. This chain links TRBV9 with TRBJ2-1; no clear D gene. Germline CDR1 and CDR2: SGDLS and YYNGEE. The CDR3 is 12 residues long. The germline V and J ends were trimmed by 5 bases and 5 bases, with 8 bases remaining between them. The CDR3 loop is CASSWTDNEQFF. CDR3 in DNA: TGTGCCAGCAGTTGGACGGACAATGAGCAGTTCTTC.

This clone appeared once. The rearrangement links TRBV11-2 to TRBJ1-4; D is uncertain. This CDR3 spans 11 amino acids. Trimming took off 3 bases at V and 7 bases at J, with 3 bases between the two ends. Germline assignment: CDR1 SGHAT and CDR2 FQNNGV. CDR3 amino acids: CASSLSEKLFF. DNA for the CDR3: TGTGCCAGCAGCTTGAGTGAAAAACTGTTTTTT.

The chain has TRBV5-3 and TRBJ1-3; D not certain. Being an ORF, TRBV5-3 has a function that is uncertain. The V end lost 3 bases, the J end lost 4 bases, and 11 bases lay between the germline ends. This CDR3 region has 14 residues. CDR3 nucleotide sequence: TGTGCCAGAAGCTCCGAAAACAGCGGAAACACCATATATTTT. Translation gives CARSSENSGNTIYF.